This T cell receptor (beta chain) was obtained from a study of cytomegalovirus exposure and HLA in healthy donors. A multiplex PCR was run with 60 Vbeta primers and 13 Jbeta primers. Method: immunoSEQ multiplex PCR; TCRdb's copy keeps in-frame clones and lacks some. The repertoire includes some 130,000 clones, roughly three quarters of them detected once, and about 1% sits in the top ten. Trimming removed 5 bases at V and 4 bases at J, with 15 bases between. The CDR3 has 15 amino acids. Germline assignment: CDR1 MNHEY and CDR2 SMNVEV (reference sequence). The sample was PBMCs. The TCR was taken from a woman between 55 and 75 years old in good health and CMV-seronegative. The chain employs TRBV27 and TRBJ2-1; perhaps TRBD2 as D (5 bases). CDR3 nucleotides: TGTGCCAGCAGTCCAGGACTCAATCCTTACAATGAGCAGTTCTTC. Protein: CASSPGLNPYNEQFF.